The present entry profiles one T cell receptor (beta chain) with its context. Its antigen has not been determined. Base qualities are not at hand, and no much larger clone is one base apart. The cohort consisted of hundreds of healthy bone marrow donors. At the time of sampling, all cohort members were nominally healthy, though unrecorded immune exposures were likely present. The donor tested CMV seropositive, placing the donor among the roughly 270 seropositive members of the cohort. Each donor provided a peripheral blood sample, and peripheral blood mononuclear cells were used for TCR beta sequencing. The Qiagen DNeasy Blood Extraction Kit was used to extract genomic DNA from the blood cell samples. The record originates from a study of cytomegalovirus exposure and HLA in healthy donors (dated by TCRdb to 2016 to 2017). With regard to the full study: An earlier analysis of some 500 of the donors reported approximately 290 Gb of sequence data and some 120 million unique TCR beta sequences from some 180 million T cells. Approximately 330 gigabases of sequencing data and approximately 91 million unique TCR sequences made up an early release that covered several hundred HLA-typed donors. Among the roughly 380 genotyped donors, around 81% belonged to the genetic ancestry cluster associated with self-reported Caucasian donors. The study was designed to test whether signatures of past pathogen exposure could be identified by cataloging public T cell receptors. The study profiled the T cell repertoires of 550 to 700 subjects by immunosequencing and related them to cytomegalovirus serostatus. A separate validation cohort of roughly 110 different subjects was used in addition to the roughly 720-subject first cohort. The study combined high-throughput TCR immunosequencing, statistical association of individual TCRs with disease status, and machine learning to predict cytomegalovirus infection status. A later analysis re-analyzed previously published TCR beta repertoires from 666 donors and added high-resolution HLA genotyping to study TCR occurrence patterns. In the later analysis, no new phenotypic data were used to find candidate immune exposures; instead, reliance was placed on TCR beta sequences and their occurrence across donors. To decide whether each TCR beta V gene segment behaved as functional or pseudogenic, an earlier analysis of approximately 620 of the donors relied on high-throughput TCR beta sequencing. Alongside the repertoire data, information on donor age, sex, ethnicity and CMV serostatus was compiled. Genome-wide SNP genotypes for about three fifths of the 666 donors were used in a later genetic analysis, which treated that subset as a discovery cohort. Every discovery cohort repertoire had been produced on one sequencing platform. Class I and class II HLA loci were covered by the typing at four-digit resolution. Typing coverage varied by locus: roughly 620-640 donors for A, B, C, DRB1 and DQB1; more than 500 for DQA1; 606 for DPA1; roughly 450 for DPB1. Because of strong linkage in the cohort, a few DR-DQ haplotypes were treated as single units for association and clustering. On average, around 230,000 unique TCR beta nucleotide sequences were sequenced per donor among several hundred genotyped donors of the cohort, with 15% to 20% of those sequences being non-productive.

The method was the immunoSEQ multiplex PCR assay. For the multiplex PCR, a mixture combining 60 forward primers for TCR Vbeta segments and 13 reverse primers for TCR Jbeta segments was used. The CDR3 region of rearranged TCR beta genes was amplified from genomic DNA with a multiplex PCR assay. Amplified TCR beta libraries were sequenced as 87-base-pair reads on the Illumina HiSeq System. In the authors' own workflow: A later analysis counted about 80 million unique TCR beta chains across the 670 or so repertoires, and 9.5 million to 11 million of these chains were shared by at least two donors. Raw reads were error-corrected and collapsed into unique sequences by a nearest-neighbor algorithm in which closely related sequences were merged to remove PCR and sequencing errors. CDR3 sequences were aligned to IMGT reference sequences to assign V, D and J gene segments. For a sequence to be retained, at least a six-nucleotide match to both a V gene segment and a J gene segment was required. A rearrangement was called productive if the CDR3 had no stop codons and remained in frame with V and J, and every other rearrangement was called non-productive. CDR3 was defined according to IMGT convention as the region running from the second conserved V-encoded cysteine to the conserved J-encoded phenylalanine. The earlier analysis of about 590 of the donors excluded sequences that lacked an unambiguous match to a single V gene segment. An earlier analysis of almost 600 of the donors classified V segments as functional when productive rearrangements were above 56.7% and as segregating when the standard deviation between donors was above 5%. To diagnose cytomegalovirus status from the catalog of TCR beta chain sequences, a statistical classification framework was built. V and J gene assignment, in a later analysis, came from comparing TCR nucleotide sequences with IMGT/GENE-DB human TR gene sequences. Using the TCRdist pipeline, a later analysis assigned CDR3 sequences along with most-parsimonious VDJ recombination scenarios. In a later analysis, each TCR beta chain was defined by its CDR3 amino acid sequence together with its V-gene family, and reads without a unique V-gene family were excluded. As a way to deal with suspected cross-contamination and a sequencing artifact, a later analysis dropped approximately 590 nucleotide sequences that were highly shared and had low generation probability. A later analysis calculated a clonal expansion index for each public chain from normalized within-repertoire ranks of inferred template counts. A later analysis computed generation probabilities with a VDJ recombination model fitted to out-of-frame rearrangements, and checked the results against IGoR. In a later analysis, TCR-TCR, TCR-HLA and TCR-CMV co-occurrence was scored with hypergeometric tests, and a repertoire-size bias correction was applied to TCR pairs. To estimate false discovery rates, a later analysis permuted the HLA or CMV assignments 20 times. A later analysis grouped co-occurring TCRs with DBSCAN, adding TCRdist sequence similarity when clustering within HLA-allele-positive subsets. Repertoires with fewer than 30,000 or more than 120,000 public chains were left out of co-occurrence clustering, as were five repertoires with anomalous nucleotide sharing. Held by TCRdb, this immuneACCESS table contains in-frame sequences only and omits some clones. Under half of the omission traces to an unresolved V gene where checked; the cause of the rest is unknown. V, J and clone size derive from that table, while D and trimming were established from the DNA sequence. This sample lists around 110,000 clones; about 80% were detected once. The top ten hold over 3.5% of the sample.

Cut back by 0 bases and 9 bases, the V and J ends lie 12 bases apart. CDR3 length: 13 amino acids, cysteine to phenylalanine. Of all the DNA, just the CDR3 is kept, 39 bases in frame from base 1. Based on the germline V gene (reference sequence), the CDR1 and CDR2 sequences are GTSNPN and SVGIG. General conclusions and limits of the study: A further reported finding was that TCR beta sequences accurately predicted the HLA-A and HLA-B alleles for most subjects in the first cohort. Compared with equally common non-associated chains, HLA-associated TCR beta chains in a later analysis were more clonally expanded and had lower generation probabilities. Because HLA typing was unavailable for some donors at each locus, only the typed subset was used in association tests. An association between a missense DCLRE1C variant and V-gene and J-gene trimming of TCR beta chains was found in a later genetic analysis and replicated in an independent cohort. In the study, around 150 TCR beta chains were listed as associated with cytomegalovirus. According to a later analysis, most CMV-associated TCR beta chains appeared to be HLA-restricted, and the HLA associations seemed to be driven largely by CMV exposure. In an earlier analysis of some 500 of the donors, most TCR beta V segments were observed in productive rearrangements about 87% or about 30% of the time, broadly matching IMGT annotations. Most TCR sequences were seen in very few donors, while some public TCRs were found in many individuals. A few of the identified cytomegalovirus-associated TCR beta chains were confirmed in vitro to be specific for cytomegalovirus antigens. Sequencing depth was assumed to be roughly uniform across donors in the presence/absence analyses, though that assumption may not hold. Strong co-occurrence of HLA alleles, especially DR and DQ, made assigning TCR associations to individual alleles difficult. The authors suggested that the approach could potentially be generalized to other disease states and immunological phenotypes. Linkage disequilibrium might explain the correlated functional status among segregating V segments, but an unknown experimental factor could not be excluded. Several of the top co-occurrence clusters appeared to be linked to parvovirus B19, influenza, CMV and Epstein-Barr virus, according to a later analysis. At a false discovery rate of 0.05, a later analysis linked under 20,000 TCR beta sequences to specific HLA alleles. Because counts were too low, roughly 18 rarely observed V segments, including chromosome 9 orphons, were left out of the earlier analysis of over 550 of the donors. The 87-base-pair reads could not distinguish some IMGT-functional V segments, including TRBV6-2 and TRBV6-3, so those segments were excluded. The classifier was reported to diagnose cytomegalovirus status with high specificity and sensitivity in both the original and validation cohorts. The cohort was sequenced for TCR beta chains only, and without alpha or paired-chain data the features that could be detected were limited. CMV serostatus was the only immune exposure information available for the cohort. In a later analysis, TCR association rates were found to vary across HLA loci, with the most associated TCRs seen for DRB1 alleles and the fewest for HLA-C alleles. A cluster of highly shared sequence variants was judged likely to represent a technical artifact of the sequencing pipeline. In a later genetic analysis, fewer N-insertions in productive TCRs were reported among donors in an Asian-associated ancestry cluster than the approximately 670-donor mean.

The sequenced sample consisted of PBMCs. The chain links TRBV30 with TRBJ2-1; TRBD2 might be the D gene, on 5 matching bases. The receptor's source is a young man in good health and CMV-seropositive. The CDR3 protein: CAWSVLLRGEQFF. The DNA reads as follows: TGTGCCTGGAGTGTCCTCTTACGGGGTGAGCAGTTCTTC.